This passage covers 22 T cell receptor beta chains from one sample sequenced in a study of T cell responses to AZD1222 COVID-19 vaccine. Method: immunoSEQ multiplex PCR; TCRdb's copy keeps in-frame clones and lacks some. This repertoire shows around 200,000 clones, 70% to 90% found once; its top ten account for 20% to 30%. Source: peripheral blood, taken 28 days after the second AZD1222 dose. The receptor set was obtained from an adult who received the AZD1222 COVID-19 vaccine.

V usage is TRBV28 and J usage is TRBJ1-2, with D perhaps TRBD1 (5 bases). Germline CDR1 is MDHEN and CDR2 is SYDVKM. The CDR3 length is 15 residues. V was pared by 6 bases and J by 5 bases, with 19 bases between. CDR3 sequence reads: CASSSPAETAYGYTF. The CDR3 DNA sequence: TGTGCCAGCAGCTCCCCCGCCGAGACAGCTTATGGCTACACCTTC.

Written as DNA, the CDR3 is TGCGCCAGCAGCCAAGCAGGGGGTAAGGGAGAATTAGCCAAAAACATTCAGTACTTC. It yields the protein CASSQAGGKGELAKNIQYF. V and J are TRBV4-3 and TRBJ2-4; 7 bases map to TRBD1. The J segment lost 0 bases and the V segment lost 1 base, leaving 12 bases of the junction unmatched. The CDR3 loop spans 19 amino acids. Germline-derived CDR1 and CDR2 are LGHNA and YSLEER.

This clone was seen a handful of times. The chain uses TRBV24-1 and TRBJ2-7; 11 bases are shared with TRBD1. This CDR3 comprises 13 residues. The germline V gene encodes CDR1 KGHDR and CDR2 SFDVKD. With V trimmed by 6 bases and J by 5 bases, 2 bases remained unmatched. CDR3: CATSPGQGDEQYF. The DNA of the CDR3 is TGTGCCACCAGTCCGGGACAGGGGGACGAGCAGTACTTC.

The chain has TRBV19 and TRBJ2-1, with 14 positions matching TRBD2. The V gene end was trimmed by 4 bases and the J gene end by 5 bases; junction bases not matched to a gene: 4. Germline CDR1 is LNHDA and CDR2 is SQIVND (reference sequence). The CDR3 contains 16 residues. CDR3 bases: TGTGCCAGTAGTAGCCGGACTAGCGGGAGGAACAATGAGCAGTTCTTC. It translates to CASSSRTSGRNNEQFF.

The chain couples TRBV20-1 to TRBJ1-4, with TRBD1 matching over 10 bases. The CDR3 length is 14 residues. V lost 4 bases and J lost 5; bases outside the gene matches: 4. Germline CDR1 and CDR2: DFQATT and SNEGSKA (reference sequence). This CDR3 reads CSAIDRGRNEKLFF. CDR3 DNA: TGCAGTGCTATTGACAGGGGGCGCAATGAAAAACTGTTTTTT.

The chain employs TRBV6-2 or TRBV6-3 and TRBJ2-3; 9 bases are a match to TRBD2. Germline CDR1 reads MNHEY; CDR2 reads SVGEGT. V gave up 5 bases and J gave up 3 bases; unmatched junction bases: 6. The CDR3 contains 15 residues. The CDR3 region is CASSRRGRGTDTQYF. CDR3 DNA sequence: TGTGCCAGCAGTAGACGCGGGAGGGGAACAGATACGCAGTATTTT.

The chain links TRBV5-4 to TRBJ2-3, with 8 bases matching TRBD2. Germline CDR1 is SGHNT and CDR2 is YYREEE (reference sequence). The V segment lost 4 bases and the J segment 4 bases; nucleotides outside the gene matches: 8. CDR3 size: 15 residues. This chain's CDR3 is CASSPGGGRADTQYF. In DNA form, the CDR3 reads TGTGCCAGCAGCCCCGGGGGGGGGCGAGCAGATACGCAGTATTTT.

The rearrangement uses TRBV6-2 or TRBV6-3 and TRBJ2-3; maybe TRBD1 (6 bases). Trimming stripped 2 bases from V and 0 bases from J, with 15 bases between. CDR3 length: 17 residues. In germline, CDR1 is MNHEY, CDR2 SVGEGT. The chain's CDR3 is CASSYTRDKPSTDTQYF. DNA for the CDR3: TGTGCCAGCAGTTACACCCGGGACAAACCTAGCACAGATACGCAGTATTTT.

The J gene is TRBJ2-1, the V gene TRBV5-8, with 10 bases matching TRBD1. The germline V gene encodes CDR1 SGHTS and CDR2 YDEGEE. J gave up 5 bases and V 7 bases, and 3 bases lay outside the gene matches. This CDR3 is 13 amino acids long. The DNA of the CDR3 is TGTGCCAGCCGGGACAGGGGAAACAATGAGCAGTTCTTC. Protein product: CASRDRGNNEQFF.

The V gene is TRBV7-9, the J gene TRBJ2-3; TRBD1 aligns across 10 bases. The CDR3 has 16 residues. Germline V CDR1 and CDR2: SEHNR, FQNEAQ (reference sequence). The J segment lost 4 bases and the V segment lost 3 bases, leaving 7 bases of the junction unmatched. The CDR3 is CASSFWGTGAADTQYF. The CDR3 bases are TGTGCCAGCAGCTTCTGGGGGACAGGGGCAGCAGATACGCAGTATTTT. Full variable domain (rest looked up from reference TRBV7-9 and TRBJ2-3): DTGVSQNPRHKITKRGQNVTFRCDPISEHNRLYWYRQTLGQGPEFLTYFQNEAQLEKSRLLSDRFSAERPKGSFSTLEIQRTEQGDSAMYLCASSFWGTGAADTQYFGPGTRLTVL.

V gene TRBV7-3 combines with J gene TRBJ2-1, with 9 positions matching TRBD2. Trimming cost V 1 base and J 6 bases; bases outside gene matches: 28. The CDR3 covers 23 residues. The germline CDR1 and CDR2 sequences are SGHTA and FQGTGA. CDR3: CASSLRYWREGRPWRRIPNEQFF. CDR3 nucleotide sequence: TGTGCCAGCAGCTTAAGGTATTGGCGGGAGGGCCGTCCCTGGAGGCGAATCCCCAATGAGCAGTTCTTC. Filled out from reference TRBV7-3 and TRBJ2-1, the complete variable domain reads GAGVSQTPSNKVTEKGKYVELRCDPISGHTALYWYRQSLGQGPEFLIYFQGTGAADDSGLPNDRFFAVRPEGSVSTLKIQRTERGDSAVYLCASSLRYWREGRPWRRIPNEQFFGPGTRLTVL.

This chain joins TRBV5-1 and TRBJ2-5, with a possible D match to TRBD2 (6 bases). With 0 bases removed from V and 4 bases from J, the gap between germline ends came to 13 bases. Germline values: CDR1 SGHRS, CDR2 YFSETQ. This CDR3 has 15 amino acids. The CDR3 DNA follows: TGCGCCAGCAGCTTGGACGGTGACGGGAGAGAGACCCAGTACTTC. Translated, it gives CASSLDGDGRETQYF.

This clone was counted a single time. This chain links TRBV7-2 with TRBJ1-1; D unclear. Between the trimmed V and J ends, which lost 4 bases and 0 bases, there was a span of 6 bases. Germline V lookup: CDR1 SGHTA, CDR2 FQGNSA. The CDR3 spans 13 residues. The CDR3 nucleotides are TGTGCCAGCAGCTCCCGGATGAACACTGAAGCTTTCTTT. This gives the protein CASSSRMNTEAFF.

By share of the sample, this clone is medium-sized (0.01 to 0.1%). The rearrangement joins TRBV30 to TRBJ2-3; 10 bases agree with TRBD2. CDR1 GTSNPN and CDR2 SVGIG come from the germline V gene (reference sequence). This CDR3 region has 16 residues. V lost 1 base and J lost 4; bases outside the gene matches: 8. The CDR3 nucleotides read TGTGCCTGGAGTGCACTAGCGGGATCCGGACCAGATACGCAGTATTTT. This gives the protein CAWSALAGSGPDTQYF.

The chain links TRBV5-6 to TRBJ2-3; the D gene is possibly TRBD1 (5 bases). Germline V gives CDR1 SGHDT, CDR2 YYEEEE. The CDR3 loop spans 17 amino acids. V was clipped by 2 bases and J by 0 bases, with 16 bases between them. CDR3 residues: CASSLSGAGDSTDTQYF. In DNA, the CDR3 is TGTGCCAGCAGCTTAAGTGGGGCAGGTGATAGCACAGATACGCAGTATTTT.

The chain couples TRBV29-1 to TRBJ2-7; D is perhaps TRBD2 (6 bases). Germline loops: CDR1 SQVTM, CDR2 ANQGSEA. V lost 3 bases and J 9 bases, leaving 18 bases between the germline ends. CDR3 size: 13 residues. CDR3: CSVEGGSLYRQYF. For the CDR3, the DNA is TGCAGCGTTGAGGGGGGATCCCTTTATCGGCAGTACTTC.

The rearrangement joins TRBV5-1 to TRBJ2-7; no clear D. The CDR3 consists of 14 residues. The germline V and J ends were trimmed by 0 bases and 3 bases, with 10 bases remaining between them. The germline V gene encodes CDR1 SGHRS and CDR2 YFSETQ. The CDR3 spells CASSLALEIYEQYF. The CDR3 region has the DNA TGCGCCAGCAGCTTGGCCTTGGAAATCTACGAGCAGTACTTC. Full variable domain (outside the CDR3, taken from reference TRBV5-1 and TRBJ2-7): KAGVTQTPRYLIKTRGQQVTLSCSPISGHRSVSWYQQTPGQGLQFLFEYFSETQRNKGNFPGRFSGRQFSNSRSEMNVSTLELGDSALYLCASSLALEIYEQYFGPGTRLTVT.

This clone was seen just once. The chain combines TRBV11-2 with TRBJ1-1, with D unresolved. V was cut by 0 bases and J by 1 base, with 9 bases left in between. The CDR3 has 15 amino acids. CDR1 and CDR2 from the germline V gene are SGHAT and FQNNGV. CDR3 in DNA: TGTGCCAGCAGCTTAGATTTGGCGCAGAACACTGAAGCTTTCTTT. Its translation: CASSLDLAQNTEAFF.

The chain carries TRBV6-4 and TRBJ2-5; 9 nucleotides match TRBD1. The germline V gene has CDR1 MRHNA and CDR2 SNTAGT. J was trimmed by 2 bases and V by 3 bases; bases with no gene match: 1. The length of the CDR3 is 14 residues. The CDR3: CASSEGTGQETQYF. The CDR3 nucleotides read TGTGCCAGCAGTGAAGGGACAGGGCAAGAGACCCAGTACTTC.

Comment on this clone: A junction end diverges from the germline sequence, so it may reflect a read error. The chain carries TRBV11-2 and TRBJ2-1, with D perhaps matching TRBD1 or TRBD2 (7 bases each). Germline CDR1 reads SGHAT; CDR2 reads FQNNGV. The CDR3 sequence is 14 residues long. CDR3 coding DNA: TGTGCCAGCAGCCTAAGGGGGCTAGCGGCCCTAAGCGTCTTC. This translates into CASSLRGLAALSVF.

This clone was seen a single time. J is TRBJ2-7 and V is TRBV27, with 8 bases aligning to TRBD2. Germline V lookup: CDR1 MNHEY, CDR2 SMNVEV (reference sequence). V lost 1 base and J lost 5; bases outside the gene matches: 7. The CDR3 extends over 15 amino acids. CDR3 protein: CASSLLAGGHHEQYF. The CDR3 bases are TGTGCCAGCAGTTTATTGGCGGGAGGCCACCACGAGCAGTACTTC.

The chain is built from TRBV7-2 and TRBJ1-3; D gene unclear. Germline V lookup: CDR1 SGHTA, CDR2 FQGNSA. The ends were cut back, 2 bases at V and 5 bases at J, with 1 base in the middle. This CDR3 contains 11 residues. The CDR3 bases are TGTGCCAGCAGCTTACGAAACACCATATATTTT. As protein: CASSLRNTIYF.